The sequence of this T cell receptor beta chain was determined in a study of early T cells in non-severe SARS-CoV-2 infection (dated by TCRdb to 2020 to 2022). Study-level background: TCR sequencing used bulk RNA from unsorted whole blood, so alpha and beta chains could not be paired. General study outcomes and caveats: VDJdb matching was skewed toward anti-spike CD8 responses and likely underestimated virus-specific expansions, missing private and CD4 specificities.

The library was made by 5' RACE. Instrument used: NextSeq 500. To correct for sequencing error and PCR bias, the TCR library protocol tagged individual cDNA molecules with unique molecular identifiers. Both TCR alpha and beta chains were sequenced, and tight co-correlation was observed between alpha and beta sequence abundances in each sample. Processing in the source paper ran as follows. V gene, J gene and CDR3 annotation of TCR sequences was performed with Decombinator V4. TCRs were defined as expanded if a significant change between any two time points was detected under a Poisson model with p below 0.0001. TCR abundances were normalised to the total number of TCRs sequenced in each sample and reported as counts per million. TRAV1-2 paired with TRAJ12, TRAJ20 or TRAJ33 defined MAIT TCRs, while TRAV10 paired with TRAJ18 defined iNKT TCRs. A search of VDJdb, accessed on 1 November 2021, was run for TCRs annotated to CMV, EBV and SARS-CoV-2, with TCRs annotated for multiple antigens excluded. TCRdb's own reprocessing of the public reads used fastp at Q25 and MiXCR and kept productive beta chains. For every CDR3 protein sequence, its rows merge into one entry that carries the most common genes and DNA. It is TCRdb's table, rather than the study itself, that gives the V and J calls and clone size. This sample is represented by about 80,000 distinct CDR3 sequences; 5% to 7% of them were singletons. The top ten hold roughly 8.1% of the sample.

A case-control design nested within a healthcare worker cohort in London, UK, was used, with weekly nasopharyngeal swab PCR tests and blood sampling performed. Between 23 and 31 March 2020, the week of the UK lockdown, healthcare workers were enrolled and then followed up weekly for as long as 16 weeks. This clonotype occurred many times. No antigen is known for it. No much larger clonotype is one base removed from it; base qualities were not supplied. V is trimmed back by 5 bases and J by 6 bases, and the junction contains 14 bases that no gene match accounts for. From the cysteine up to the phenylalanine, the CDR3 has a length of 18 residues. The read is trimmed to its CDR3 DNA, 54 bases read in frame from base 1. In the germline V gene, CDR1 corresponds to SGHTA and CDR2 to FQGNSA.

This receptor was taken from an adult who was a healthcare worker with PCR-confirmed SARS-CoV-2 infection or an uninfected control (not recorded which). The sequenced material came from whole blood. The chain is made from TRBV7-2 and TRBJ2-7; 15 nucleotides in the junction match TRBD2. The CDR3: CASSPLGGLAGGVFEQYF. The DNA sequence is as follows: TGTGCCAGCAGCCCCCTAGGGGGACTAGCGGGAGGAGTTTTCGAGCAGTACTTC.